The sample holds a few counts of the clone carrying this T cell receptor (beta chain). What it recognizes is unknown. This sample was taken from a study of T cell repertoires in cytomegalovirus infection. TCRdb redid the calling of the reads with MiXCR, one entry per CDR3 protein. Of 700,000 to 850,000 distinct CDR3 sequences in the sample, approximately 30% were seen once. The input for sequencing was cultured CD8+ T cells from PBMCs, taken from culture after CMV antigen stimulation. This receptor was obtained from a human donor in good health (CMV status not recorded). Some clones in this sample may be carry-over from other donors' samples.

The CDR3 nucleotides are TGTGCCAGCGGAGTTTGGTCAGGGGACCTTAATGGCTACACCTTC. Protein product: CASGVWSGDLNGYTF. The chain links TRBV12-3 or TRBV12-4 to TRBJ1-2, with TRBD1 as a possible D gene (6 bases). This CDR3 is 15 amino acids long. V was pared by 8 bases and J by 6 bases, with 22 bases between.